The TCR beta chain under discussion was sequenced for a study of blood T cell repertoires in COVID-19. Across the study: Samples representing acute and convalescent COVID-19 were sourced from the United States, Italy and Spain. In each case, the material was cDNA or gDNA derived from T cells, B-cell-depleted T cells, or PBMCs.

Profiled with immunoSEQ multiplex PCR; TCRdb holds only in-frame clones, not every one. The top ten hold less than 5% of the sample, which has 250,000 or so clones, approximately 89% seen once. Per the germline V gene, CDR1 is MGHRA and CDR2 is YSYEKL. This CDR3 spans 16 amino acids. V was clipped by 0 bases and J by 4 bases, with 14 bases between them. Specimen: peripheral blood. This receptor was identified in a woman in her forties who had recovered from COVID-19. The chain uses TRBV4-1 and TRBJ2-3; tentatively, D is TRBD1 (5 bases). The CDR3 here is CASSQDDRPSADTQYF. CDR3 nucleotide sequence: TGCGCCAGCAGCCAAGATGACAGACCCTCCGCAGATACGCAGTATTTT.